This T cell receptor (beta chain) was sequenced for a study of blood T cell repertoires in COVID-19. Study-level background: Some COVID-19 samples were acute and others convalescent; all came from the United States, Italy and Spain.

On this clone: At one boundary the junction diverges from the germline segment, which might be a read error.

The protocol was immunoSEQ multiplex PCR, while the TCRdb copy is restricted to in-frame clones and leaves out a portion. The profile shows 380,000 or so clones, 86% of them singletons. Seattle researchers signed up patients amid active infection and tracked them longitudinally. This sequence was found in a woman in her sixties with COVID-19, enrolled during active disease. The source material was peripheral blood.

The CDR3 protein is CAGTWAFF. The CDR3 DNA is TGCGCAGGTACGTGGGCTTTCTTT. This chain connects TRBV12-3 or TRBV12-4 to TRBJ1-1; no reliable D call. This CDR3 has 8 residues.